This T cell receptor beta chain originates from a study of cytomegalovirus exposure and HLA in healthy donors. The PCR had 60 Vbeta and 13 Jbeta primers. The table came from immunoSEQ multiplex PCR; TCRdb's copy has only in-frame clones and leaves some out. The repertoire holds around 71,000 clones, with approximately 57% as singletons. Trimming at V came to 2 bases and at J to 6 bases, leaving 6 bases not matched to a gene. The germline CDR1 and CDR2 sequences are MNHEY and SVGAGI. CDR3 length equals 15 residues. This sequence joins TRBV6-5 and TRBJ2-1; 8 positions agree with TRBD2. This receptor was taken from a man younger than 45 in good health and CMV-seropositive. Sequenced: PBMCs. CDR3 in amino acids: CASSYVDGGANEQFF. DNA of the CDR3: TGTGCCAGCAGTTACGTAGACGGGGGGGCCAATGAGCAGTTCTTC.